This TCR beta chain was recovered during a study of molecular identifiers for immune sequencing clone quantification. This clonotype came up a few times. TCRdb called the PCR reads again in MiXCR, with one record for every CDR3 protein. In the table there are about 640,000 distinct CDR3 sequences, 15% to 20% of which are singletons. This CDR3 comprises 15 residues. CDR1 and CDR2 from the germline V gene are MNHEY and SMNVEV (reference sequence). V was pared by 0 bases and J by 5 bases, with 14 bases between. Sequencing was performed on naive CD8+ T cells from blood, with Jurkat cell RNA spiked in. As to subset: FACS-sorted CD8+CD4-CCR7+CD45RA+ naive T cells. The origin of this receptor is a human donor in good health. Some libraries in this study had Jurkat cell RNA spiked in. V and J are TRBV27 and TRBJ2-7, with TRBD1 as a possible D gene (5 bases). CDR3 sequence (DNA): TGTGCCAGCAGTTTATCGCCCAGGGAAAACCACGAGCAGTACTTC. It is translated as CASSLSPRENHEQYF.